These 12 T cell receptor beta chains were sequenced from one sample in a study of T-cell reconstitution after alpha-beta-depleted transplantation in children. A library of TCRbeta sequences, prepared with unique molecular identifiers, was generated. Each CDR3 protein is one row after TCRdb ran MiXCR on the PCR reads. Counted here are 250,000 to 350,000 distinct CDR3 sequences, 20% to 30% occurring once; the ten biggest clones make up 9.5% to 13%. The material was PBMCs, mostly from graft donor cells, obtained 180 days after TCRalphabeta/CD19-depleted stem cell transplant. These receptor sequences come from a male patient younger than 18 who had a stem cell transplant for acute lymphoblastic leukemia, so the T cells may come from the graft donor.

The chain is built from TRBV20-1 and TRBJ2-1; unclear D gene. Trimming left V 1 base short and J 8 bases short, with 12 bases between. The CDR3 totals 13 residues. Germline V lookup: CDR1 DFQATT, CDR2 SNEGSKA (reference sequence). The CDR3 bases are TGCAGTGCTAGAGTTACTCTAGACTATGAGCAGTTCTTC. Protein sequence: CSARVTLDYEQFF.

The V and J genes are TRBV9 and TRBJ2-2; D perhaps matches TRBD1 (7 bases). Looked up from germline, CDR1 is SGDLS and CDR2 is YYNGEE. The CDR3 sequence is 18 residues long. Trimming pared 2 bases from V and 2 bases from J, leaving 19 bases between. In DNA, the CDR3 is TGTGCCAGCAGCGTCTCTAGGGGGGACAGAGAAAACACCGGGGAGCTGTTTTTT. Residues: CASSVSRGDRENTGELFF.

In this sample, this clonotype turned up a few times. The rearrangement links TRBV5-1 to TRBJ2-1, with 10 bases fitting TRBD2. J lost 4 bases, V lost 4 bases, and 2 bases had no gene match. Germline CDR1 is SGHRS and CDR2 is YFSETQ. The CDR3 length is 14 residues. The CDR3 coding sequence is TGCGCCAGCAGCATACTAGCGGGGTACAATGAGCAGTTCTTC. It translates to CASSILAGYNEQFF.

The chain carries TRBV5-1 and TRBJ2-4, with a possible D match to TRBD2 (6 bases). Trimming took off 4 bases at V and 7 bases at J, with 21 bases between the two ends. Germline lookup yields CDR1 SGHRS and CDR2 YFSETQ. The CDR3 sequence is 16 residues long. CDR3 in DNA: TGCGCCAGCAGCGAGGACTGGAGGGGTAGGCGGAACATTCAGTACTTC. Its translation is CASSEDWRGRRNIQYF.

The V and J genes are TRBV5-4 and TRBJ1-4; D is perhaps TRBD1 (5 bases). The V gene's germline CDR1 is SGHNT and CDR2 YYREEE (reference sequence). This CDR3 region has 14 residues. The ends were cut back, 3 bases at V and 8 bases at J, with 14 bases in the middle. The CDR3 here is CASSSSGTGEKLFF. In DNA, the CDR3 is TGTGCCAGCAGCTCCTCCGGGACGGGGGAAAAACTGTTTTTT.

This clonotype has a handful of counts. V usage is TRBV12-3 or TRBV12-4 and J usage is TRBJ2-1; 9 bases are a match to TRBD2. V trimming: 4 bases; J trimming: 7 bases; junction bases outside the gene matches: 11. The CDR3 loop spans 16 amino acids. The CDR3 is CASSSPVGSGRNEQFF. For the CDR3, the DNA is TGTGCCAGCAGTTCCCCGGTGGGTAGCGGGAGAAATGAGCAGTTCTTC.

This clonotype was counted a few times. CDR3 loop: CASSLGGRPSYEQYF. In nucleotides, the CDR3 is TGTGCCAGCAGCTTAGGGGGTCGCCCAAGCTACGAGCAGTACTTC. The chain employs TRBV7-8 and TRBJ2-7; D unclear. The ends were cut back, 1 base at V and 3 bases at J, with 13 bases in the middle. Germline CDR1 is SGHVS and CDR2 is FQNEAQ. The CDR3 sequence is 15 residues long.

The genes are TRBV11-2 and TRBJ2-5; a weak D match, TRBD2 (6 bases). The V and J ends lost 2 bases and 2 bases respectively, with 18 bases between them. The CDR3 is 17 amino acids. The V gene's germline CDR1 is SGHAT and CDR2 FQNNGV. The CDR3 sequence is CASSLPIGGGRQETQYF. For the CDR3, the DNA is TGTGCCAGCAGCTTACCCATTGGGGGTGGGAGGCAAGAGACCCAGTACTTC.

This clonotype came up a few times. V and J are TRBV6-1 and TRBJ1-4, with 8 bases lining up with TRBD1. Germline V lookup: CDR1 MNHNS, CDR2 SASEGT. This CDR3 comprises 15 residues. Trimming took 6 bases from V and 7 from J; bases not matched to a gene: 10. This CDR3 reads CASRPDRGSGEKLFF. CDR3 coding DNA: TGTGCCAGCAGACCCGACAGGGGTAGCGGTGAAAAACTGTTTTTT.

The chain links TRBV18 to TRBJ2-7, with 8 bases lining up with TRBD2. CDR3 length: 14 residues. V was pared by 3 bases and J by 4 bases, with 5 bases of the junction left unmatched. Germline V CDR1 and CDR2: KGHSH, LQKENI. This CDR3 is CASSPSIAGYEQYF. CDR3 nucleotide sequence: TGTGCCAGCTCACCGTCGATAGCGGGGTACGAGCAGTACTTC.

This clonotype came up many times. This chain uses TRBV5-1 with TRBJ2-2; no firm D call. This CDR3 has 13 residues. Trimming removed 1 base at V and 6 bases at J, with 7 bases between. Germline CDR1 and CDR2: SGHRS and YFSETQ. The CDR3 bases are TGCGCCAGCAGCTTGCCGAGTGCCGGGGAGCTGTTTTTT. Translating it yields CASSLPSAGELFF.

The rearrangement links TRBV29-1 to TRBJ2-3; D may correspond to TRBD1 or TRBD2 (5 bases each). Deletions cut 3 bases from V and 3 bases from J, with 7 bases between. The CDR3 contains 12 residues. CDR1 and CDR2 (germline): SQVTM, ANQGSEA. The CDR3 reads CSVEGDTDTQYF. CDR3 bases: TGCAGCGTTGAGGGGGATACAGATACGCAGTATTTT.